The clone carrying this TCR beta chain was picked up a small number of times. Germline V CDR1 and CDR2: MGHRA, YSYEKL. The CDR3 is made up of 15 amino acids. Germline trimming cut 6 bases from V and 2 bases from J; bases unmatched to any gene: 6. The sample originates from a study of blood T cell repertoires in COVID-19. Study context: The United States, Italy and Spain provided the acute and convalescent COVID-19 samples.

Per the study methods: Nucleated cell number was recorded as an estimate derived from reference gene primer amplification. Measured with immunoSEQ multiplex PCR; TCRdb has only the in-frame clones, and not every one. That table gives V, J and clone size, and the DNA gave D and trimming. The sample gives 300,000 to 400,000 clones, more than 70% of which show up once; roughly 1.2% is in the top ten. Study members were between about 18 and 100 years old and lived in 20 to 25 US regions. Recovery among Cohort 3 donors was established by two negative PCRs, clearance, or symptom resolution. The sequence was collected from a young woman who had recovered from COVID-19. This chain uses TRBV4-1 with TRBJ1-5; 8 bases fit TRBD1. Input material: PBMCs or T cells enriched from blood (not recorded which). For the CDR3, the DNA is TGCGCCAGCAGTTGGACAGGGATGCGCAATCAGCCCCAGCATTTT. It codes for CASSWTGMRNQPQHF.